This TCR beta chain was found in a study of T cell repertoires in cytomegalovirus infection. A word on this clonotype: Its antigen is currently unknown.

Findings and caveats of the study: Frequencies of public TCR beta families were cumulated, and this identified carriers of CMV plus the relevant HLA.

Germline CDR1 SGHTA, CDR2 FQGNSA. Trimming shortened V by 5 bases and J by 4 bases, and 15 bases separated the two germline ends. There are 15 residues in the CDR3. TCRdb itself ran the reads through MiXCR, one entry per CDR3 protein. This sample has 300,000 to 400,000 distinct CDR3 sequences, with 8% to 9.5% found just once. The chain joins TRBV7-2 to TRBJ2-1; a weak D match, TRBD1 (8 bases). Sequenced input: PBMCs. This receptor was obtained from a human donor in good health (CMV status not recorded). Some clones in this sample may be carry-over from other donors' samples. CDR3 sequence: CASSPYRGGYNEQFF. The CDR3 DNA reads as TGTGCCAGCAGCCCTTACAGGGGGGGTTACAATGAGCAGTTCTTC.